This T cell receptor (beta chain) comes out of a study of T cell repertoires in cytomegalovirus infection. Study-level findings and limits: Clonotypes of TCR beta that were HLA-C-restricted and CMV-specific dominated the ex vivo response.

As concerns this clonotype: Antigen specificity is unknown.

One entry per CDR3 protein, called by TCRdb with MiXCR from the reads. Of 450,000 to 650,000 distinct CDR3 sequences listed, 35% to 50% are singletons. The source material was cultured PBMCs, sampled from culture after CMV antigen stimulation. The TCR sequence derives from a human donor in good health (CMV status not recorded). Some clones in this sample may be carry-over from other donors' samples.

CDR3 sequence: CASGQGHNGNTIYF. CDR3 sequence (DNA): TGTGCTAGTGGCCAGGGTCACAATGGAAACACCATATATTTT. The chain couples TRBV12-5 to TRBJ1-3, with a weak D call TRBD1 (5 bases). The CDR3 has 14 amino acids. Germline-derived CDR1 and CDR2 are LGHNT and FRNRAP. With 6 bases removed from V and 3 bases from J, the gap between germline ends came to 12 bases. Using reference TRBV12-5 and TRBJ1-3 for the parts outside the CDR3, the full variable domain is DARVTQTPRHKVTEMGQEVTMRCQPILGHNTVFWYRQTMMQGLELLAYFRNRAPLDDSGMPKDRFSAEMPDATLATLKIQPSEPRDSAVYFCASGQGHNGNTIYFGEGSWLTVV.